This T cell receptor beta chain was recovered during a study of regulatory T cells in long-lasting Graves disease. Germline V gene sequence: CDR1 SGHRS, CDR2 YFSETQ. Trimming took off 2 bases at V and 2 bases at J, with 11 bases between the two ends. CDR3 length: 14 amino acids. In building TCR beta libraries, iRepertoire HTBI primers were used together with Arm-PCR of CDR3 regions. TCRdb redid the calling of the multiplex PCR reads with MiXCR, one entry per CDR3 protein. The sample records fewer than 400,000 distinct CDR3 sequences, around 21% being singletons. Regarding time point: persistent/refractory GD, antithyroid drugs over 5 years with positive TRAb. Following extraction of RNA from PBMCs, that RNA was used to make the TCR library. With EDTA tubes as the receptacles, 7.5 to 9.5 milliliters of peripheral blood were drawn.

The chain has TRBV5-1 and TRBJ2-7; D is undetermined. The material was peripheral blood mononuclear cells (PBMCs), obtained when the disease was refractory, from a patient treated with antithyroid drugs. This TCR was recovered from a female donor with Graves disease. CDR3 sequence (DNA): TGCGCCAGCAGCTTCTCTTCAACCACCTACGAGCAGTACTTC. Protein product: CASSFSSTTYEQYF.